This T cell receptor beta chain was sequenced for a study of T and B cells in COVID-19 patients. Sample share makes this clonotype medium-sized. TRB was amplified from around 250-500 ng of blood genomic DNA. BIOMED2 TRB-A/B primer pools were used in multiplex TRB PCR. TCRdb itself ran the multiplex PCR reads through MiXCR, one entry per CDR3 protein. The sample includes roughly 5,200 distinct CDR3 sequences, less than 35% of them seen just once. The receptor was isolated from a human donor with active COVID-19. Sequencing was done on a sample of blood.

The CDR3 bases are TGTGCCATCAGTGAGTGGGGCGAGTCATCAGATACGCAGTATTTT. Amino acids: CAISEWGESSDTQYF. The chain uses TRBV10-3 and TRBJ2-3; TRBD1 is a possible D gene (5 bases). Per germline, CDR1 ENHRY and CDR2 SYGVKD. Trimming took 1 base from V and 4 from J, leaving 12 bases between them. CDR3 length: 15 residues.